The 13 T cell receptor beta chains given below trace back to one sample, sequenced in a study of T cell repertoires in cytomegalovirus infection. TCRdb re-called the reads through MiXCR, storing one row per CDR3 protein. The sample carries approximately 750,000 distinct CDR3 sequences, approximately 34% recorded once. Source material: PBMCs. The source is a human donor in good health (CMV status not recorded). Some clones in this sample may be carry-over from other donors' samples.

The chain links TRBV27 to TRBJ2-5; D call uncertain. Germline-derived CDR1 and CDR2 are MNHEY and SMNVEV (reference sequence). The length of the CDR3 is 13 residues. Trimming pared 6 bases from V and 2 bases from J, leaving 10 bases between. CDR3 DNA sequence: TGTGCCAGCAGAAGGACGGAGCAAGAGACCCAGTACTTC. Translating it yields CASRRTEQETQYF.

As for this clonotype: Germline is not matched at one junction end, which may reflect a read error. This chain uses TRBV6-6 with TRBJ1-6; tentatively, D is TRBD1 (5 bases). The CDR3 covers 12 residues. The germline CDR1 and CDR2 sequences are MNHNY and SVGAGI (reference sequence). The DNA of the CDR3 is TGTGCCCGCAGTGAGGGGAATTCACCCCTCCACTTT. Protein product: CARSEGNSPLHF.

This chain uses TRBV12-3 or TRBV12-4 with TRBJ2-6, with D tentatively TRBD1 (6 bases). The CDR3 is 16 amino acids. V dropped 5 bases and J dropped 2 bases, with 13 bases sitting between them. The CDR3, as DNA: TGTGCCAGCAGTCAAACAGGGCAAGCTGGGGCCAACGTCCTGACTTTC. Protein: CASSQTGQAGANVLTF.

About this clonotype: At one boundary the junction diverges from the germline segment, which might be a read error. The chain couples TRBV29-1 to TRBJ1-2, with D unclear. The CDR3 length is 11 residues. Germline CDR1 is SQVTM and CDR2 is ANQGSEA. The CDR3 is CSLDGPYGYTF. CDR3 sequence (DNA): TGCAGCCTTGACGGACCCTATGGCTACACCTTC.

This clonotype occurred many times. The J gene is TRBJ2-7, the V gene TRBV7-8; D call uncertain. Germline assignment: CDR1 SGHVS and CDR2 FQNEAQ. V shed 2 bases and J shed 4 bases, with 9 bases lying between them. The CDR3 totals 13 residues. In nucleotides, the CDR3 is TGTGCCAGCAGCTTACCTGACGAATACGAGCAGTACTTC. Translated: CASSLPDEYEQYF.

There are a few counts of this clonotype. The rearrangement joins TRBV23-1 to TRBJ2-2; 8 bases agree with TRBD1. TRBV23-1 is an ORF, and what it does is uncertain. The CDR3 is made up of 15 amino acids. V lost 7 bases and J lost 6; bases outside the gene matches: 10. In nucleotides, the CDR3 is TGCGCCAGCATATGGGGCAGGGGGCTACCCGGGGAGCTGTTTTTT. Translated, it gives CASIWGRGLPGELFF.

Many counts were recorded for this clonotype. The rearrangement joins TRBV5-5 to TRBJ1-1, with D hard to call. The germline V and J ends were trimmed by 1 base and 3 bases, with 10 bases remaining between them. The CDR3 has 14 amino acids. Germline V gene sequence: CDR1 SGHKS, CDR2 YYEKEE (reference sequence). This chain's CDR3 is CASSLYTEHTEAFF. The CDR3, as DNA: TGTGCCAGCAGCTTGTACACTGAGCACACTGAAGCTTTCTTT.

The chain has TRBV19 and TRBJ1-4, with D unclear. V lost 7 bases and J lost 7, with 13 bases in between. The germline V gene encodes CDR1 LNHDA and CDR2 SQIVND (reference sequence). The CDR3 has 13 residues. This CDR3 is CASKPMTGEKLFF. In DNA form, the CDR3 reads TGTGCCAGTAAACCGATGACTGGTGAAAAACTGTTTTTT.

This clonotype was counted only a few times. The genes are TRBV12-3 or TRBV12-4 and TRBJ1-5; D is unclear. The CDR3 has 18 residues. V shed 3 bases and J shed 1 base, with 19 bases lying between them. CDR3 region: CASSFRARPHGSNQPQHF. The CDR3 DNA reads TGTGCCAGCAGTTTCCGGGCGAGACCCCATGGGAGCAATCAGCCCCAGCATTTT.

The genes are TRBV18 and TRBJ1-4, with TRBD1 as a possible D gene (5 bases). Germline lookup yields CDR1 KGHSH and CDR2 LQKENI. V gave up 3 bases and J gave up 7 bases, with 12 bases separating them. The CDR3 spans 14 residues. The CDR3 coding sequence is TGTGCCAGCTCACCTGAGGGGTTTGGTGAAAAACTGTTTTTT. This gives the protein CASSPEGFGEKLFF.

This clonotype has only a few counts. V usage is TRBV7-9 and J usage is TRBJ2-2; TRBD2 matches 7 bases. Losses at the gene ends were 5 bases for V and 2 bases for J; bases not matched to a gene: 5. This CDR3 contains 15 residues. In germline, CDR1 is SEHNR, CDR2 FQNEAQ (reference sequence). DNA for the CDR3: TGTGCCAGCAGCGCTCTAGCGGCTAACACCGGGGAGCTGTTTTTT. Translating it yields CASSALAANTGELFF.

The chain's CDR3 is CASSLGAGLLYNEQFF. The CDR3, as DNA: TGTGCCAGCAGTTTAGGGGCAGGCCTCCTCTACAATGAGCAGTTCTTC. The chain links TRBV12-3 or TRBV12-4 to TRBJ2-1; D unclear. The CDR3 runs to 16 residues. Trimming left V 1 base short and J 3 bases short, with 13 bases between.

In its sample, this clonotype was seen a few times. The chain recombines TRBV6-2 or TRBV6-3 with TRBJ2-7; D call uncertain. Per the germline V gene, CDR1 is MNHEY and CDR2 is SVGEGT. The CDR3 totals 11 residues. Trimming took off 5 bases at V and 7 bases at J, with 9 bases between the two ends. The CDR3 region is CASSTYQEQYF. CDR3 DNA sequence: TGTGCCAGCAGTACGTACCAAGAGCAGTACTTC.